The 27 T cell receptor beta chains in this list originate from one sample, sequenced in a study of blood T cell repertoires in COVID-19. Method: immunoSEQ multiplex PCR; TCRdb's copy keeps in-frame clones and lacks some. The sample has some 260,000 clones; roughly 87% are singletons. Sequencing input: peripheral blood. These receptors all stem from a human donor in a cohort sampled during active COVID-19.

The rearrangement uses TRBV15 and TRBJ2-7, with a tentative D call TRBD2 (6 bases). This CDR3 spans 15 amino acids. Germline V gene lookup returns CDR1 LNHNV and CDR2 YYDKDF (reference sequence). Deletions cut 0 bases from V and 5 bases from J, with 14 bases between. The CDR3 bases are TGTGCCACCAGCAGAGACCGGATGACTAGTCACGAGCAGTACTTC. The encoded protein is CATSRDRMTSHEQYF.

The gene calls are TRBV30 and TRBJ1-1, with a possible D match to TRBD1 (6 bases). The CDR3 spans 14 residues. Germline V gene sequence: CDR1 GTSNPN, CDR2 SVGIG (reference sequence). V was trimmed by 5 bases and J by 1 base, leaving 14 bases between them. CDR3 sequence: CAWEPGHTNTEAFF. Written as DNA, the CDR3 is TGTGCCTGGGAGCCGGGACACACGAACACTGAAGCTTTCTTT.

For this clone: Other DNA sequences within the sample encode an identical CDR3. This chain uses TRBV6-5 with TRBJ2-2; possibly TRBD2 for D (5 bases). The CDR3 runs 12 residues. V was cut by 6 bases and J by 5 bases, with 7 bases left in between. Looked up from germline, CDR1 is MNHEY and CDR2 is SVGAGI. The CDR3 region is CASSRGTGELFF. CDR3 in DNA: TGTGCCAGCAGCCGGGGTACCGGGGAGCTGTTTTTT.

This rearrangement joins TRBV5-6 to TRBJ2-7; 8 bases align to TRBD2. The V gene end was trimmed by 4 bases and the J gene end by 5 bases; junction bases not matched to a gene: 8. Germline CDR1 reads SGHDT; CDR2 reads YYEEEE. This CDR3 is 14 amino acids long. As DNA, the CDR3 is TGTGCCAGCAGCGCGGGACTAGGGGCGCACGAGCAGTACTTC. Protein: CASSAGLGAHEQYF.

This chain connects TRBV10-3 to TRBJ1-3; no firm D call. The CDR3 spans 14 residues. V was pared by 0 bases and J by 2 bases, with 5 bases between. Germline V gene sequence: CDR1 ENHRY, CDR2 SYGVKD. The CDR3 loop reads CAISESTAGNTIYF. In DNA form, the CDR3 reads TGTGCCATCAGTGAGTCTACTGCTGGAAACACCATATATTTT.

The chain's CDR3 is CASSLGGTPGLYGYTF. The DNA for the CDR3 is TGTGCCAGCAGCTTGGGAGGTACGCCGGGTCTTTATGGCTACACCTTC. The J gene is TRBJ1-2, the V gene TRBV5-8; D is ambiguous. The length of the CDR3 is 16 residues. Trimming took 0 bases from V and 5 from J, leaving 17 bases between them. Germline values: CDR1 SGHTS, CDR2 YDEGEE. Full variable domain (rest looked up from reference TRBV5-8 and TRBJ1-2): EAGVTQSPTHLIKTRGQQATLRCSPISGHTSVYWYQQALGLGLQFLLWYDEGEERNRGNFPPRFSGRQFPNYSSELNVNALELEDSALYLCASSLGGTPGLYGYTFGSGTRLTVV.

As DNA, the CDR3 is TGTGCCAGCAACTCCTGGCTCCGGGACATGAACACTGAAGCTTTCTTT. It is translated as CASNSWLRDMNTEAFF. This rearrangement joins TRBV28 to TRBJ1-1, with D tentatively TRBD1 (6 bases). Trimming pared 7 bases from V and 0 bases from J, leaving 18 bases between. This CDR3 has 16 residues. CDR1 is MDHEN and CDR2 is SYDVKM in the germline V gene.

The chain is built from TRBV7-2 and TRBJ2-7, with TRBD1 matching 10 bases. This CDR3 comprises 15 residues. The junction had 6 bases not matched to a gene; V was cut back by 4 bases and J by 3 bases. The V gene's germline CDR1 is SGHTA and CDR2 FQGNSA. The CDR3 region is CASSSTGTGVYEQYF. CDR3 DNA sequence: TGTGCCAGCAGCTCGACCGGGACAGGGGTCTACGAGCAGTACTTC.

The chain combines TRBV7-6 with TRBJ1-1, with 10 bases aligning to TRBD1. The CDR3 has 17 residues. V was pared by 5 bases and J by 4 bases, with 13 bases of the junction left unmatched. Germline-derived CDR1 and CDR2 are SGHVS and FNYEAQ. The CDR3 sequence: CASSTVPGQGRGTEAFF. As DNA, the CDR3 is TGTGCCAGCAGCACCGTCCCGGGACAGGGGAGGGGCACTGAAGCTTTCTTT.

This clone appeared a few times. The chain couples TRBV18 to TRBJ1-2; TRBD1 aligns across 7 bases. Losses at the gene ends were 5 bases for V and 2 bases for J; bases not matched to a gene: 2. The CDR3 is made up of 13 amino acids. Germline CDR1 reads KGHSH; CDR2 reads LQKENI. This CDR3 reads CASSARGNYGYTF. The CDR3 DNA follows: TGTGCCAGCTCAGCCAGGGGGAACTATGGCTACACCTTC.

This chain links TRBV6-5 with TRBJ2-7, with D maybe TRBD1 (6 bases). CDR3 length equals 14 residues. Germline V gene sequence: CDR1 MNHEY, CDR2 SVGAGI. V was trimmed by 2 bases and J by 2 bases, leaving 10 bases between them. CDR3 coding DNA: TGTGCCAGCAGTTACGGGGGCCTACCCTACGAGCAGTACTTC. Translating it yields CASSYGGLPYEQYF.

With regard to this clone: In the same sample, other DNA sequences code for this CDR3. The rearrangement uses TRBV10-3 and TRBJ1-1, with 7 bases aligning to TRBD1. This CDR3 is 12 amino acids long. Per the germline V gene, CDR1 is ENHRY and CDR2 is SYGVKD. Trimming took 8 bases from V and 3 from J; bases not matched to a gene: 3. The DNA for the CDR3 is TGTGCCATCCGAACAGGGGACACTGAAGCTTTCTTT. This sequence encodes CAIRTGDTEAFF.

V is TRBV6-2 or TRBV6-3 and J is TRBJ2-7, with TRBD1 matching 8 bases. The CDR3 spans 14 residues. Losses at the gene ends were 5 bases for V and 2 bases for J; bases not matched to a gene: 5. The germline gives CDR1 MNHEY, CDR2 SVGEGT. CDR3 sequence reads: CASSPGTGPYEQYF. In DNA, the CDR3 is TGTGCCAGCAGTCCCGGGACAGGACCCTACGAGCAGTACTTC.

This chain uses TRBV3-1 (or the pseudogene TRBV3-2) with TRBJ2-1, with 11 bases that match TRBD2. The V segment lost 4 bases and the J segment 8 bases; nucleotides outside the gene matches: 7. Germline values: CDR1 LGHDT, CDR2 YNNKEL (reference sequence). The CDR3 runs to 15 residues. CDR3 in amino acids: CASSLAGGPYHEQFF. The CDR3 coding sequence is TGTGCCAGCAGCCTAGCGGGAGGGCCTTACCATGAGCAGTTCTTC.

The V gene is TRBV20-1, the J gene TRBJ2-7; unclear D gene. Deletions cut 6 bases from V and 9 bases from J, with 15 bases between. The length of the CDR3 is 11 residues. Germline V gene data show CDR1 as DFQATT and CDR2 as SNEGSKA (reference sequence). The CDR3 here is CSAPGGTRQYF. The CDR3 DNA reads as TGCAGTGCCCCGGGTGGTACGAGGCAGTACTTC.

The V and J genes are TRBV3-1 (or the pseudogene TRBV3-2) and TRBJ2-7; 8 bases match TRBD2. This CDR3 comprises 14 residues. Trimming removed 1 base from V and 5 bases from J; junction bases left unmatched: 4. The germline gives CDR1 LGHDT, CDR2 YNNKEL (reference sequence). The CDR3 is CASSQAGLANEQYF. For the CDR3, the DNA is TGTGCCAGCAGCCAAGCCGGACTAGCTAACGAGCAGTACTTC.

The genes are TRBV9 and TRBJ1-1, with D uncertain. Germline V gives CDR1 SGDLS, CDR2 YYNGEE. This CDR3 is built from 15 residues. Trimming removed 0 bases at V and 1 base at J, with 10 bases between. Here the CDR3 DNA reads TGTGCCAGCAGCGTAGAGGGAGGGTGGAACACTGAAGCTTTCTTT. Protein: CASSVEGGWNTEAFF.

The rearrangement joins TRBV19 to TRBJ2-7; maybe TRBD1 (5 bases). The germline V and J ends were trimmed by 9 bases and 1 base, with 16 bases remaining between them. The CDR3 runs 14 residues. Germline CDR1 and CDR2: LNHDA and SQIVND (reference sequence). The CDR3 DNA follows: TGTGCCAGCCGAAAAGGGCAGGGATCCTACGAGCAGTACTTC. This gives the protein CASRKGQGSYEQYF. Using reference TRBV19 and TRBJ2-7 for the parts outside the CDR3, the full variable domain is DGGITQSPKYLFRKEGQNVTLSCEQNLNHDAMYWYRQDPGQGLRLIYYSQIVNDFQKGDIAEGYSVSREKKESFPLTVTSAQKNPTAFYLCASRKGQGSYEQYFGPGTRLTVT.

The chain joins TRBV5-1 to TRBJ2-1; 12 positions agree with TRBD2. The V gene end was trimmed by 3 bases and the J gene end by 7 bases; junction bases not matched to a gene: 11. Germline V gene sequence: CDR1 SGHRS, CDR2 YFSETQ. This CDR3 contains 17 residues. CDR3 bases: TGCGCCAGCAGCTCGCCCCTAGGGCTAGCGGGAGGGAATGAGCAGTTCTTC. Its protein is CASSSPLGLAGGNEQFF.

The chain joins TRBV2 to TRBJ2-7, with unresolved D. V gave up 7 bases and J gave up 0 bases, with 7 bases separating them. This CDR3 contains 12 residues. Germline V CDR1 and CDR2: SNHLY, FYNNEI. DNA for the CDR3: TGTGCCAGCAACCCAGGCTCCTACGAGCAGTACTTC. It encodes CASNPGSYEQYF.

This chain connects TRBV5-4 to TRBJ1-2, with 7 bases matching TRBD1. Trimming removed 0 bases from V and 4 bases from J; junction bases left unmatched: 12. Germline loops: CDR1 SGHNT, CDR2 YYREEE (reference sequence). The CDR3 spans 17 residues. The CDR3 here is CASSLVPSLTGIYGYTF. DNA of the CDR3: TGTGCCAGCAGCTTGGTCCCCTCTTTGACAGGGATCTATGGCTACACCTTC.

This clone has just a few counts. V usage is TRBV6-2 or TRBV6-3 and J usage is TRBJ2-7, with TRBD2 identical over 11 bases. V shed 4 bases, J shed 3 bases, and the junction held 8 bases outside the gene matches. The CDR3 runs to 16 residues. The germline gives CDR1 MNHEY, CDR2 SVGEGT. The CDR3: CASSSLAGGNYYEQYF. CDR3 bases: TGTGCCAGCAGTTCCCTAGCGGGAGGAAACTACTACGAGCAGTACTTC.

This clone was counted a few times. The rearrangement joins TRBV27 to TRBJ2-7; no definite D call. This CDR3 has 14 residues. V gave up 5 bases and J gave up 2 bases, with 13 bases separating them. CDR1 is MNHEY, CDR2 SMNVEV, per germline (reference sequence). The chain's CDR3 is CASSPTTIAYEQYF. The CDR3 nucleotides read TGTGCCAGCAGTCCAACTACGATCGCCTACGAGCAGTACTTC.

The genes are TRBV2 and TRBJ1-1; perhaps TRBD1 as D (5 bases). CDR3 length: 15 residues. V was clipped by 0 bases and J by 1 base, with 9 bases between them. Per germline, CDR1 SNHLY and CDR2 FYNNEI. This CDR3 reads CASSEAEGWNTEAFF. The CDR3 bases are TGTGCCAGCAGTGAAGCGGAGGGGTGGAACACTGAAGCTTTCTTT.

This clone was detected a few times. The gene calls are TRBV2 and TRBJ2-7; D is unresolved. The CDR3 has 13 amino acids. CDR1 is SNHLY and CDR2 is FYNNEI in the germline V gene. Trimming stripped 7 bases from V and 3 bases from J, with 13 bases between. CDR3 DNA sequence: TGTGCCAGCACCACCCTAGTTATCTACGAGCAGTACTTC. Translated: CASTTLVIYEQYF.

The chain links TRBV9 to TRBJ2-1, with 7 bases that match TRBD1. The germline V gene encodes CDR1 SGDLS and CDR2 YYNGEE. This CDR3 is 13 amino acids long. V shed 3 bases and J 8 bases; nucleotides not matched to a gene: 5. CDR3 sequence: CASSGTGRDEQFF. The CDR3, as DNA: TGTGCCAGCAGCGGGACAGGTAGGGATGAGCAGTTCTTC.

This clone has only one observation. This sequence joins TRBV25-1 and TRBJ1-1, with a possible D match to TRBD1 (5 bases). This CDR3 comprises 15 residues. Per germline, CDR1 MGHDK and CDR2 SYGVNS. The germline V and J ends were trimmed by 5 bases and 3 bases, with 16 bases remaining between them. CDR3 bases: TGTGCCAGCAGTCGACAGAGATCTATGTACACTGAAGCTTTCTTT. This translates into CASSRQRSMYTEAFF.